The present TCR beta chain was sequenced within a study of blood T cell repertoires in COVID-19. Study as a whole: T cells, B-cell-depleted T cells, or PBMCs provided the cDNA or gDNA that served as material.

Assay used: immunoSEQ multiplex PCR; TCRdb lists only in-frame clones, some missing. The sample contains around 100,000 clones, more than 75% of which appear only once. The CDR3 sequence is 15 residues long. Germline lookup yields CDR1 SGHVS and CDR2 FQNEAQ. V was clipped by 5 bases and J by 7 bases; unmatched bases: 6. This sequence joins TRBV7-8 and TRBJ2-5, with 14 bases lining up with TRBD2. This clonotype originated in a man aged 40-50 years with acute or convalescent COVID-19. The specimen was peripheral blood. CDR3 coding DNA: TGTGCCAGCAGCCTGGGACTAGCGGGAGAGGGGACCCAGTACTTC. It translates to CASSLGLAGEGTQYF.